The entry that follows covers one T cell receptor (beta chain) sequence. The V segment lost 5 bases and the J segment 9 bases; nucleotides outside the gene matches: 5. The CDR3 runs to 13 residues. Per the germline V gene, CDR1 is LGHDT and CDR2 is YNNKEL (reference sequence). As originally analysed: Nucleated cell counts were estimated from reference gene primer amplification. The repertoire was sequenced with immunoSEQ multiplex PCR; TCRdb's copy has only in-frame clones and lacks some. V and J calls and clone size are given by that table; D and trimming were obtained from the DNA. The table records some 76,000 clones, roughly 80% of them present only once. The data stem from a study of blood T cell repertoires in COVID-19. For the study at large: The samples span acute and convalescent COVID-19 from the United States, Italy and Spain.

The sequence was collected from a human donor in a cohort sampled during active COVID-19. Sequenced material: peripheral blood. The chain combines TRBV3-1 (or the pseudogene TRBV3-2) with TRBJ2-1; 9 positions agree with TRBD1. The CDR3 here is CASSLQGAGEQFF. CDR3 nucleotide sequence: TGTGCCAGCAGCTTACAGGGGGCTGGTGAGCAGTTCTTC.